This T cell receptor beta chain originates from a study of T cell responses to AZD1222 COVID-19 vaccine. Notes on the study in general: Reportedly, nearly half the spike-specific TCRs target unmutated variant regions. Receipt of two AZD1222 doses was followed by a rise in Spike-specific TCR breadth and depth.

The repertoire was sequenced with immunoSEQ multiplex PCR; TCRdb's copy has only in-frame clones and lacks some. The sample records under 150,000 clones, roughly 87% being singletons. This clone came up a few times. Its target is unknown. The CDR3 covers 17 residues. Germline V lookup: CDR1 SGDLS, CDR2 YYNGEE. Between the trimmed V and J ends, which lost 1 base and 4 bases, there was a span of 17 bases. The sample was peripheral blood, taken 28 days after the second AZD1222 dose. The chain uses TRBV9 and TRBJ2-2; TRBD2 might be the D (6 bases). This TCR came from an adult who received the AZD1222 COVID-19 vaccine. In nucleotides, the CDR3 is TGTGCCAGCAGCGTATCTGGGGGACCGCGGGGCACCGGGGAGCTGTTTTTT. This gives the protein CASSVSGGPRGTGELFF.